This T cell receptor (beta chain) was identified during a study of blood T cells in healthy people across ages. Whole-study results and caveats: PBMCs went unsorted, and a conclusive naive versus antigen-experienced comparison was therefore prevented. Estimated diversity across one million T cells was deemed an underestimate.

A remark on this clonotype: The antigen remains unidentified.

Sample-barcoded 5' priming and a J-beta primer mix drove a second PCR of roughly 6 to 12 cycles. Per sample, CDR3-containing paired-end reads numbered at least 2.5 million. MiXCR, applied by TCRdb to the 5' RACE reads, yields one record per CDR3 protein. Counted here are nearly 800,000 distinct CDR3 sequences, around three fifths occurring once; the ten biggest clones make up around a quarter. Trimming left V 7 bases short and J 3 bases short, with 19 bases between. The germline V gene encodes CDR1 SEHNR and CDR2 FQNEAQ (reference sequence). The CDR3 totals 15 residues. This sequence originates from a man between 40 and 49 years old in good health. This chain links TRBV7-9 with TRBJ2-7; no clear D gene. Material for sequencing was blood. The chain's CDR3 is CASTSGQAVNYEQYF. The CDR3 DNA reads TGTGCCAGCACCTCAGGTCAGGCGGTTAACTACGAGCAGTACTTC.